The clone carrying this T cell receptor (beta chain) came up many times. Its antigen is currently unknown. The V segment lost 8 bases and the J segment 4 bases; nucleotides outside the gene matches: 11. The CDR3 loop spans 14 amino acids. In germline, CDR1 is KGHSH, CDR2 LQKENI. The data originate from a study of T-cell reconstitution after alpha-beta-depleted transplantation in children. The study, taken as a whole, reports: Some patients showed high day-60 TCRbeta diversity, which derived from surviving recipient T cells and thymic progenitors. After one year, T-cell counts and TCRbeta diversity mostly came from new T cells.

It was with unique molecular identifiers that the TCRbeta library was prepared. TCRdb recomputed calls from the PCR reads with MiXCR, one row per CDR3 protein. Here the sample spans 400,000 to 550,000 distinct CDR3 sequences, over 9.5% being singletons. The chain recombines TRBV18 with TRBJ2-7; TRBD2 matches 7 bases. The origin of this receptor is a child aged 2-15 years with inherited bone marrow failure, due to receive a stem cell transplant. The sample in question was PBMCs, obtained before TCRalphabeta/CD19-depleted stem cell transplant. The CDR3 nucleotides read TGTGCCAGCCACGCGGGGGATAGAGGGTACGAGCAGTACTTC. Protein sequence: CASHAGDRGYEQYF.